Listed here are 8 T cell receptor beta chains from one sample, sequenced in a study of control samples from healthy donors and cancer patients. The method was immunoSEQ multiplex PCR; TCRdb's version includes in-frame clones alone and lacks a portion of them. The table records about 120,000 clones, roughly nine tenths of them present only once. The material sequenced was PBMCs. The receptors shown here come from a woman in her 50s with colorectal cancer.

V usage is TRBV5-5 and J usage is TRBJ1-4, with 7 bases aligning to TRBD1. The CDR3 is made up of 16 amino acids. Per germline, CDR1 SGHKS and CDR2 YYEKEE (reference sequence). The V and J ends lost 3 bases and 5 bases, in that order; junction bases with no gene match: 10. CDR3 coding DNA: TGTGCCAGCAGCTCGGTGAGGTCAGGGGGGAATGAAAAACTGTTTTTT. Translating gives CASSSVRSGGNEKLFF.

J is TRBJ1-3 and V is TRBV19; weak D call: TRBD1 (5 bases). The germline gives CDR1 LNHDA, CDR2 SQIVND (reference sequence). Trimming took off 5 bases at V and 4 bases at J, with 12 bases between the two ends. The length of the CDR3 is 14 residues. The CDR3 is CASSYLGPGNTIYF. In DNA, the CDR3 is TGTGCCAGTAGTTATCTGGGGCCAGGAAACACCATATATTTT.

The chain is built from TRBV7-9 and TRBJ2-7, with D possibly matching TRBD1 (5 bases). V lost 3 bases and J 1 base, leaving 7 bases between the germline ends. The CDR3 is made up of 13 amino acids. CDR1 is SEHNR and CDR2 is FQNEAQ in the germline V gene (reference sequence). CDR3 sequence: CASSFDRSYEQYF. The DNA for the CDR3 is TGTGCCAGCAGCTTCGACAGATCCTACGAGCAGTACTTC.

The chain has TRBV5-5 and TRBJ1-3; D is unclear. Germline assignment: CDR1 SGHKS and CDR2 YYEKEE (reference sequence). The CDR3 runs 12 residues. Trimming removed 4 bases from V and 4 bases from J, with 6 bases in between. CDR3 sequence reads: CASSKTGNTIYF. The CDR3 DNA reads TGTGCCAGCAGCAAGACCGGAAACACCATATATTTT.

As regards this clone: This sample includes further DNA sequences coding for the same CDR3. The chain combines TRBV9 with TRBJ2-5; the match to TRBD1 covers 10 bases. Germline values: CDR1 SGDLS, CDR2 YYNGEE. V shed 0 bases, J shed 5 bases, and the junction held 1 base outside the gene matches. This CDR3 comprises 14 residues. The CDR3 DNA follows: TGTGCCAGCAGCGTAGGGGGACAGGGGGAGACCCAGTACTTC. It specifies CASSVGGQGETQYF.

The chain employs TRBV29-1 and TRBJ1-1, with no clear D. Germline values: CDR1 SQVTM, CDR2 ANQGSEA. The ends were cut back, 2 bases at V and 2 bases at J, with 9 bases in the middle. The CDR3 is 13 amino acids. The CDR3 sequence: CSVERVSNTEAFF. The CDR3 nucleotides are TGCAGCGTTGAACGGGTCAGTAACACTGAAGCTTTCTTT. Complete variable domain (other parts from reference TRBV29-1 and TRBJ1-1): SAVISQKPSRDICQRGTSLTIQCQVDSQVTMMFWYRQQPGQSLTLIATANQGSEATYESGFVIDKFPISRPNLTFSTLTVSNMSPEDSSIYLCSVERVSNTEAFFGQGTRLTVV.

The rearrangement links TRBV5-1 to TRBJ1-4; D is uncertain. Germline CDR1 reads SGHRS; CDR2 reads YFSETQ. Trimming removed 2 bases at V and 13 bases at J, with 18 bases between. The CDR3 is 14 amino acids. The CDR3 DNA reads TGCGCCAGCAGCTTTGACACGGGCGGAGGTCGACTGTTTTTT. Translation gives CASSFDTGGGRLFF.

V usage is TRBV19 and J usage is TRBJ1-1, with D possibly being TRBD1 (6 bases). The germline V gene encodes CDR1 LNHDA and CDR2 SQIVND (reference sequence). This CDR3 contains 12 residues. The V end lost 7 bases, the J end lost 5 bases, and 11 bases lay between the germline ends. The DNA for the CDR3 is TGTGCCAGTAAGCGGGGGCTAACTGAAGCTTTCTTT. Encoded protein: CASKRGLTEAFF.